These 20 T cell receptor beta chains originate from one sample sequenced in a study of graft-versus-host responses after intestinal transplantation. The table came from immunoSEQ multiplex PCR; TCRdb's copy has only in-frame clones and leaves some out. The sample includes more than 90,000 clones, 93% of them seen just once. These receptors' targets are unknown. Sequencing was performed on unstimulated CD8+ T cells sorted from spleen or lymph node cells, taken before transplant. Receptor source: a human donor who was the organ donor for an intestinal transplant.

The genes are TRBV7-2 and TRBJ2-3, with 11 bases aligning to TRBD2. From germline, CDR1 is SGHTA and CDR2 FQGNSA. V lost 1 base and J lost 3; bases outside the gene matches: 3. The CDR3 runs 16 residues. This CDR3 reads CASSLEASGRTDTQYF. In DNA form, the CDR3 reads TGTGCCAGCAGCTTAGAGGCTAGCGGGAGGACAGATACGCAGTATTTT. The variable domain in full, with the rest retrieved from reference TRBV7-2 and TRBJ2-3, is GAGVSQSPSNKVTEKGKDVELRCDPISGHTALYWYRQSLGQGLEFLIYFQGNSAPDKSGLPSDRFSAERTGGSVSTLTIQRTQQEDSAVYLCASSLEASGRTDTQYFGPGTRLTVL.

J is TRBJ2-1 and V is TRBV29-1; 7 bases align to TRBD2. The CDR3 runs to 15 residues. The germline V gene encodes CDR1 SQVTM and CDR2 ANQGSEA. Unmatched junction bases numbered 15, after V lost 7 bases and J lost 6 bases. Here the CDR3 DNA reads TGCAGCGGGAGCTCGGGACTACCTCTCGGCAATGAGCAGTTCTTC. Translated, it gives CSGSSGLPLGNEQFF.

The CDR3 DNA follows: TGTGCCAGCAGCACGACAGGGGGCAATGAAGCTTTCTTT. It yields the protein CASSTTGGNEAFF. The chain joins TRBV9 to TRBJ1-1, with 10 nucleotides matching TRBD1. The germline V gene encodes CDR1 SGDLS and CDR2 YYNGEE. Germline trimming cut 4 bases from V and 7 bases from J; bases unmatched to any gene: 4. This CDR3 region has 13 residues.

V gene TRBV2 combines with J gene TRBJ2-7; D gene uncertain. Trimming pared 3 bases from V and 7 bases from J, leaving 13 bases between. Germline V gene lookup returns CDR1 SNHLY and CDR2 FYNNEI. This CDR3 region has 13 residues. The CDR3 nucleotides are TGTGCCAGCAGTGAGGCGCCAGCGAGGGAGCAGTACTTC. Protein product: CASSEAPAREQYF.

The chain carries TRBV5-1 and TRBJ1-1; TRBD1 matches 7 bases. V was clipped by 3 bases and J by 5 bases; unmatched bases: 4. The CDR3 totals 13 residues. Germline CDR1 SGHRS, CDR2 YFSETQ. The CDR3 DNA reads TGCGCCAGCAGCTCAGGGGGTGAGACTGAAGCTTTCTTT. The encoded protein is CASSSGGETEAFF.

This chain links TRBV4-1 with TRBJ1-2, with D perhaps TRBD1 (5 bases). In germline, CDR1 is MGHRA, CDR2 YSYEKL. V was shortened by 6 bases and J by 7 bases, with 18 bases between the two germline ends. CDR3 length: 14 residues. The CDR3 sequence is CASRMDKLTGGYTF. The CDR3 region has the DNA TGCGCCAGCAGAATGGACAAGCTCACTGGTGGCTACACCTTC.

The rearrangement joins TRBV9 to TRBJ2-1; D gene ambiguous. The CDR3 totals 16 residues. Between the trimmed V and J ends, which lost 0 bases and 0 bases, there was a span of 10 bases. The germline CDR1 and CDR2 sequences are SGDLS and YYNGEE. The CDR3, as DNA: TGTGCCAGCAGCGTAGTTTTGGAGAGCTCCTACAATGAGCAGTTCTTC. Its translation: CASSVVLESSYNEQFF.

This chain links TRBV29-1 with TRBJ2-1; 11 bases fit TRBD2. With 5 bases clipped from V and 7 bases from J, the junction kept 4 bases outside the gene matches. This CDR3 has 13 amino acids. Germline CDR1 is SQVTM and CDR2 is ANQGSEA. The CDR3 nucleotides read TGCAGCGTTTCCACTAGCGGGAGTAATGAGCAGTTCTTC. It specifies CSVSTSGSNEQFF.

The CDR3 spells CASSLAVSSYNEQFF. In nucleotides, the CDR3 is TGTGCCAGTTCTTTAGCAGTAAGCTCCTACAATGAGCAGTTCTTC. The chain is built from TRBV6-1 and TRBJ2-1; D unclear. Per the germline V gene, CDR1 is MNHNS and CDR2 is SASEGT. The ends were cut back, 9 bases at V and 0 bases at J, with 15 bases in the middle. The CDR3 length is 15 residues.

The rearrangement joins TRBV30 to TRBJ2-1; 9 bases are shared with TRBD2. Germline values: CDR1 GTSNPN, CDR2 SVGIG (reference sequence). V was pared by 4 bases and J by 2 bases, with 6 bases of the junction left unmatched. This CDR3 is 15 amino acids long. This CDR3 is CAWTPSGTTYNEQFF. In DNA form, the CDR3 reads TGTGCCTGGACCCCTAGCGGGACGACCTACAATGAGCAGTTCTTC.

The CDR3 nucleotides are TGTGCCAGCAGCCCGGACCGGCCGGTCTCTGGGCAGTTCTTC. Translated, it gives CASSPDRPVSGQFF. This chain uses TRBV14 with TRBJ2-1; D gene unclear. Germline V CDR1 and CDR2: SGHDN, FVKESK. V lost 4 bases to trimming and J lost 12 bases, with 19 bases between them. This CDR3 comprises 14 residues.

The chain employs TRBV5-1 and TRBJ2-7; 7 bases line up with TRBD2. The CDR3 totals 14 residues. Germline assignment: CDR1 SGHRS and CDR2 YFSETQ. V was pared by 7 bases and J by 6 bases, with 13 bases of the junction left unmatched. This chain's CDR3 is CASSGHSGFPEQYF. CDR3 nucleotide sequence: TGCGCCAGCTCCGGCCATAGCGGGTTCCCCGAGCAGTACTTC. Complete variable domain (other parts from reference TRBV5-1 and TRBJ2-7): KAGVTQTPRYLIKTRGQQVTLSCSPISGHRSVSWYQQTPGQGLQFLFEYFSETQRNKGNFPGRFSGRQFSNSRSEMNVSTLELGDSALYLCASSGHSGFPEQYFGPGTRLTVT.

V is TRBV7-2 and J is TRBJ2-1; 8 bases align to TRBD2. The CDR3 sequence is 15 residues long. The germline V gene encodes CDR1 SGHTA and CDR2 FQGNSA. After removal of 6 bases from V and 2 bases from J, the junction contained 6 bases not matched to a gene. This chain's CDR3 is CASRQSGSPYNEQFF. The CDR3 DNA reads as TGTGCCAGCAGACAAAGCGGGAGCCCCTACAATGAGCAGTTCTTC.

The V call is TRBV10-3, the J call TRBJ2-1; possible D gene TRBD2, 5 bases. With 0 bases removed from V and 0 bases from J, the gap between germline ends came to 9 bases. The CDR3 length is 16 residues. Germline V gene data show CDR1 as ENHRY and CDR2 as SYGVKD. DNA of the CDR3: TGTGCCATCAGTGAGTCAATGGCGGGCTCCTACAATGAGCAGTTCTTC. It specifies CAISESMAGSYNEQFF.

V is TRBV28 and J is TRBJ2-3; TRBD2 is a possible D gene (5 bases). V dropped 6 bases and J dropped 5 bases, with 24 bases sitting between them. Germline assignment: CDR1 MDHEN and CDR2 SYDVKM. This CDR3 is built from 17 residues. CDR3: CASSPPILHGGRDTQYF. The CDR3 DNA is TGTGCCAGCAGCCCCCCCATACTCCACGGCGGGCGAGATACGCAGTATTTT.

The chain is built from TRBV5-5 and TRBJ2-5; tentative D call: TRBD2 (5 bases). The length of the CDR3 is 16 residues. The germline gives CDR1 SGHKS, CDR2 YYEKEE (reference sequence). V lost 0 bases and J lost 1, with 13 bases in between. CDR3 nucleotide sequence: TGTGCCAGCAGCTTGGCTGAGCGGAGCCTCCAAGAGACCCAGTACTTC. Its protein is CASSLAERSLQETQYF.

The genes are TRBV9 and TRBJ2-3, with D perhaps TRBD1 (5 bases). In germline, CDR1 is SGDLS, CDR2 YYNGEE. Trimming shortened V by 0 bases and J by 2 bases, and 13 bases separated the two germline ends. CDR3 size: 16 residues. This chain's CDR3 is CASSVGGRRPTDTQYF. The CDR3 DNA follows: TGTGCCAGCAGCGTAGGGGGCAGGCGCCCCACAGATACGCAGTATTTT.

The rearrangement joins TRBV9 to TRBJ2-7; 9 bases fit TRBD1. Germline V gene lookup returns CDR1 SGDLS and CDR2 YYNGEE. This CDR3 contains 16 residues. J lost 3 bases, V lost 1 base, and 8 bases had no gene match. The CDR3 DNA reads TGTGCCAGCAGCGTATCCAGGGACAGGGCCAACTACGAGCAGTACTTC. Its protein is CASSVSRDRANYEQYF.

CDR3 in DNA: TGTGCCAGCAGTTTCCAAGACAGGGGCAGGGACGAGCAGTACTTC. This translates into CASSFQDRGRDEQYF. The chain combines TRBV28 with TRBJ2-7; 8 bases align to TRBD1. The CDR3 is 15 amino acids. Germline trimming cut 3 bases from V and 5 bases from J; bases unmatched to any gene: 9. CDR1 MDHEN and CDR2 SYDVKM come from the germline V gene.

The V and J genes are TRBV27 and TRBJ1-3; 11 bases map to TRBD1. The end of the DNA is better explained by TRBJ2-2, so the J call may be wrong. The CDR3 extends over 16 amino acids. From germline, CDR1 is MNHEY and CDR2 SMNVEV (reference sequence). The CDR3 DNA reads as TGTGCCAGCAGCCTCTTAGGGACAGGGGGAACCGGGGAGCTGTTTTTT. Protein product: CASSLLGTGGTGELFF.